What follows are 5 T cell receptor beta chains derived from one specimen sequenced in a study of beta chain features in type 1 diabetes. Study-wide results and limits: Moderately but significantly shorter TCRB CDR3s were found in Type 1 diabetes patients in all four CD4+ subsets.

Their antigens are not known. All of the isolated RNA was reverse transcribed, so expressed TCRB transcripts were sequenced. The data were produced by immunoSEQ multiplex PCR, yet TCRdb's version contains in-frame clones alone and is incomplete. Of around 300,000 clones listed, over 12% are singletons. The source material was naive CD4+ T cells from blood. These receptors all come from a man aged 18 to 29 with type 1 diabetes.

This clone was observed a handful of times. The CDR3 DNA follows: TGTGCCAGCAGCGGCCGACTAGCGGGGTTGTCAGATACGCAGTATTTT. Protein product: CASSGRLAGLSDTQYF. The chain employs TRBV28 and TRBJ2-3; TRBD2 aligns across 11 bases. J was trimmed by 4 bases and V by 6 bases; bases with no gene match: 9. CDR3 length: 16 residues. Per germline, CDR1 MDHEN and CDR2 SYDVKM.

The chain links TRBV30 to TRBJ2-7; TRBD2 aligns across 8 bases. Germline V gene data show CDR1 as GTSNPN and CDR2 as SVGIG (reference sequence). The CDR3 sequence is 15 residues long. With V trimmed by 0 bases and J by 5 bases, 9 bases remained unmatched. The CDR3 DNA reads TGTGCCTGGAGTGTATTAGGACTAGCCTTTAACGAGCAGTACTTC. Translated, it gives CAWSVLGLAFNEQYF.

The chain employs TRBV5-1 and TRBJ2-7; 8 bases match TRBD1. CDR1 is SGHRS, CDR2 YFSETQ, per germline. The CDR3 extends over 15 amino acids. The ends lost 0 bases at V and 1 base at J; junction bases unmatched: 3. Here the CDR3 reads CASSLGQGASYEQYF. The CDR3 DNA sequence: TGCGCCAGCAGCTTGGGGCAGGGGGCGTCCTACGAGCAGTACTTC. Drawing the rest from reference TRBV5-1 and TRBJ2-7, the complete variable domain is KAGVTQTPRYLIKTRGQQVTLSCSPISGHRSVSWYQQTPGQGLQFLFEYFSETQRNKGNFPGRFSGRQFSNSRSEMNVSTLELGDSALYLCASSLGQGASYEQYFGPGTRLTVT.

The chain uses TRBV5-4 and TRBJ1-3; the D gene is possibly TRBD1 (5 bases). The germline CDR1 and CDR2 sequences are SGHNT and YYREEE (reference sequence). The CDR3 is 16 amino acids. Trimming took off 1 base at V and 4 bases at J, with 15 bases between the two ends. CDR3: CASSLRGLRTGNTIYF. Written as DNA, the CDR3 is TGTGCCAGCAGCTTGAGGGGCTTACGAACCGGAAACACCATATATTTT.

The chain combines TRBV10-3 with TRBJ1-1; 7 positions agree with TRBD1. Germline-derived CDR1 and CDR2 are ENHRY and SYGVKD. The CDR3 consists of 15 residues. V lost 10 bases to trimming and J lost 0 bases; unmatched junction nucleotides: 11. The CDR3 nucleotides read TGTGCCACTTGGGACAGAGAGACCATGAACACTGAAGCTTTCTTT. It encodes CATWDRETMNTEAFF.